The 9 T cell receptor beta chains below were found in one sample sequenced in a study of blood T cell repertoires in COVID-19. Libraries were prepared by immunoSEQ multiplex PCR; TCRdb keeps only in-frame clonotypes and omits some of them. In the table there are 350,000 to 450,000 clones, about 89% of which are singletons. What was sequenced was peripheral blood. These receptors all stem from a woman in her thirties or forties with COVID-19, enrolled during active disease.

As concerns this clone: Distinct nucleotide sequences in the sample also encode this CDR3. The chain couples TRBV27 to TRBJ1-5; 9 bases align to TRBD1. The CDR3 runs to 16 residues. In germline, CDR1 is MNHEY, CDR2 SMNVEV (reference sequence). With 5 bases clipped from V and 0 bases from J, the junction kept 5 bases outside the gene matches. The DNA for the CDR3 is TGTGCCAGCAGTCCCAGGACAGGGGTTAGCAATCAGCCCCAGCATTTT. Translation: CASSPRTGVSNQPQHF.

V usage is TRBV12-5 and J usage is TRBJ1-6, with TRBD1 as a possible D gene (5 bases). Germline assignment: CDR1 LGHNT and CDR2 FRNRAP. Trimming pared 4 bases from V and 0 bases from J, leaving 13 bases between. The CDR3 covers 17 residues. The CDR3 spells CASGWGTSFSYNSPLHF. CDR3 nucleotides: TGTGCTAGTGGTTGGGGGACTTCGTTCTCCTATAATTCACCCCTCCACTTT.

The chain recombines TRBV29-1 with TRBJ2-3; 9 positions agree with TRBD2. CDR1 and CDR2 from the germline V gene are SQVTM and ANQGSEA. CDR3 length: 13 amino acids. With 8 bases clipped from V and 4 bases from J, the junction kept 7 bases outside the gene matches. The CDR3 spells CSSSGSGADTQYF. Written as DNA, the CDR3 is TGCAGCAGTAGCGGGAGCGGTGCAGATACGCAGTATTTT.

The chain employs TRBV18 and TRBJ1-5, with D perhaps matching TRBD1 (6 bases). CDR3 length: 15 amino acids. Germline V CDR1 and CDR2: KGHSH, LQKENI. Trimming took 2 bases from V and 5 from J, leaving 13 bases between them. This chain's CDR3 is CASSPVTGPHQPQHF. In DNA form, the CDR3 reads TGTGCCAGCTCACCAGTCACAGGGCCTCATCAGCCCCAGCATTTT.

The CDR3 loop reads CASSFTQGNTQYF. CDR3 in DNA: TGTGCCAGCAGCTTCACGCAGGGTAATACGCAGTATTTT. The chain employs TRBV7-2 and TRBJ2-3; tentatively, D is TRBD1 (5 bases). This CDR3 has 13 residues. Trimming removed 3 bases from V and 7 bases from J, with 11 bases in between. Germline lookup yields CDR1 SGHTA and CDR2 FQGNSA.

This chain links TRBV29-1 with TRBJ2-7, with D possibly TRBD2 on 6 matching bases. The V end lost 7 bases, the J end lost 0 bases, and 13 bases lay between the germline ends. The germline V gene has CDR1 SQVTM and CDR2 ANQGSEA. CDR3 length: 13 amino acids. The CDR3 spells CSALSGSSYEQYF. The DNA for the CDR3 is TGCAGCGCACTTAGCGGAAGCTCCTACGAGCAGTACTTC.

The chain combines TRBV10-1 with TRBJ2-3, with TRBD2 matching over 10 bases. CDR3 length: 16 residues. Looked up from germline, CDR1 is WNHNN and CDR2 is SYGVQD (reference sequence). The trim removed 7 bases at V and 2 bases at J, leaving 9 bases unmatched. CDR3 sequence: CASTYPAGGDTDTQYF. CDR3 nucleotides: TGCGCCAGCACTTACCCAGCGGGAGGGGACACAGATACGCAGTATTTT.

This sequence joins TRBV19 and TRBJ1-2, with a tentative D call TRBD1 (5 bases). Germline V gives CDR1 LNHDA, CDR2 SQIVND (reference sequence). The CDR3 length is 17 residues. V was clipped by 5 bases and J by 8 bases, with 27 bases between them. CDR3: CASSLPFEWAGREGYTF. CDR3 nucleotide sequence: TGTGCCAGTAGTTTACCCTTCGAGTGGGCAGGGCGGGAAGGCTACACCTTC. Looking up the rest from reference TRBV19 and TRBJ1-2 gives the full variable domain: DGGITQSPKYLFRKEGQNVTLSCEQNLNHDAMYWYRQDPGQGLRLIYYSQIVNDFQKGDIAEGYSVSREKKESFPLTVTSAQKNPTAFYLCASSLPFEWAGREGYTFGSGTRLTVV.

CDR3: CASSLYVEGVDTQYF. CDR3 nucleotides: TGCGCCAGCAGCTTGTACGTAGAAGGGGTAGATACGCAGTATTTT. The chain couples TRBV5-1 to TRBJ2-3; TRBD1 is a possible D gene (5 bases). The CDR3 is 15 amino acids. Germline values: CDR1 SGHRS, CDR2 YFSETQ. Between the trimmed V and J ends, which lost 1 base and 5 bases, there was a span of 14 bases.